Given below is one TCR beta chain in context. The data are from a study of blood T cell repertoires in COVID-19. Overall study context: Samples came from the United States, Italy and Spain, spanning acute and convalescent COVID-19. PBMCs, B-cell-depleted T cells, or T cells provided the cDNA or gDNA that made up the material.

Study processing details: Reference gene primer amplification yielded estimated nucleated cell counts. Measured with immunoSEQ multiplex PCR; TCRdb has only the in-frame clones, and not every one. The V and J calls and clone size come from that table; D and trimming were worked out from the DNA. Found here are a few hundred thousand clones, 88% of them singletons; the top ten hold approximately 7.2%. The trim removed 7 bases at V and 0 bases at J, leaving 16 bases unmatched. Looked up from germline, CDR1 is SGHTA and CDR2 is FQGNSA. The CDR3 runs to 19 residues. The sample taken for sequencing was peripheral blood. J is TRBJ1-3 and V is TRBV7-2; 9 positions agree with TRBD1. The receptor's source is a woman aged 25 to 39 who had recovered from COVID-19. The CDR3 here is CASTPRAGQGISSGNTIYF. For the CDR3, the DNA is TGTGCCAGCACCCCAAGGGCGGGACAGGGTATAAGCTCTGGAAACACCATATATTTT.